This T cell receptor beta chain came from a study of T cell repertoires in cytomegalovirus infection. In regard to this clonotype: The antigen remains undetermined.

The CDR3 contains 18 residues. From germline, CDR1 is SGHAT and CDR2 FQNNGV. With 3 bases clipped from V and 3 bases from J, the junction kept 10 bases outside the gene matches. TCRdb reprocessed the reads via MiXCR and lists one record per CDR3 protein. The repertoire has under 300,000 distinct CDR3 sequences, less than 25% of them found once; the top ten carry roughly a fifth. The source material was cultured PBMCs, sampled from culture after CMV antigen stimulation. The chain joins TRBV11-2 to TRBJ2-3, with TRBD2 matching over 12 bases. This receptor was obtained from a human donor in good health (CMV status not recorded). Some clones in this sample may be carry-over from other donors' samples. The CDR3 reads CASSFGTGLAGTTDTQYF. In DNA form, the CDR3 reads TGTGCCAGCAGCTTCGGGACAGGACTAGCGGGAACTACAGATACGCAGTATTTT.